The 30 T cell receptor beta chains given below trace back to one sample, sequenced in a study of early T cells in non-severe SARS-CoV-2 infection. TCRdb re-analysed the 5' RACE reads in MiXCR, keeping a single row per CDR3 protein. The table has 30,000 or so distinct CDR3 sequences, 5% to 5.5% seen once; the top ten hold approximately 3.5%. The specimen sequenced was whole blood. The receptors stem from an adult who was a healthcare worker with PCR-confirmed SARS-CoV-2 infection or an uninfected control (not recorded which).

This chain joins TRBV3-1 and TRBJ2-1; D could derive from TRBD1 or TRBD2 (5 bases each). CDR3 length equals 15 residues. V dropped 0 bases and J dropped 4 bases, with 10 bases sitting between them. Germline loops: CDR1 LGHDT, CDR2 YNNKEL (reference sequence). DNA of the CDR3: TGTGCCAGCAGCCAAGAGATGGGACGGTACAATGAGCAGTTCTTC. The encoded protein is CASSQEMGRYNEQFF.

This clonotype was observed a few times. The V call is TRBV27, the J call TRBJ2-4; 10 nucleotides line up with TRBD2. CDR1 is MNHEY and CDR2 is SMNVEV in the germline V gene (reference sequence). This CDR3 is built from 17 residues. V shed 8 bases, J shed 3 bases, and the junction held 13 bases outside the gene matches. The CDR3 protein is CASGLAGDGRGKNIQYF. In nucleotides, the CDR3 is TGTGCCAGCGGTCTAGCGGGAGATGGTAGAGGCAAAAACATTCAGTACTTC.

In this sample, this clonotype turned up many times. V gene TRBV12-3 or TRBV12-4 combines with J gene TRBJ2-7; TRBD2 matches 7 bases. The CDR3 is 14 amino acids. The V gene end was trimmed by 2 bases and the J gene end by 5 bases; junction bases not matched to a gene: 6. The CDR3 protein is CASSLLAGVNEQYF. The CDR3 region has the DNA TGTGCCAGCAGTTTACTGGCGGGAGTGAACGAGCAGTACTTC.

CDR3 sequence (DNA): TGTGCCAGCATGATTGGGGGGGCAAGCAATCAGCCCCAGCATTTT. Translating it yields CASMIGGASNQPQHF. This rearrangement joins TRBV12-3 or TRBV12-4 to TRBJ1-5, with D perhaps matching TRBD1 (6 bases). The CDR3 loop spans 15 amino acids. V was shortened by 7 bases and J by 1 base, with 14 bases between the two germline ends.

This clonotype was seen ten or more times. The chain is built from TRBV28 and TRBJ1-4, with D maybe TRBD1 (5 bases). Germline CDR1 and CDR2: MDHEN and SYDVKM. The CDR3 covers 15 residues. Trimming pared 6 bases from V and 2 bases from J, leaving 13 bases between. The CDR3 DNA reads as TGTGCCAGCAGCCCGGTGAGGGGCACTAATGAAAAACTGTTTTTT. It specifies CASSPVRGTNEKLFF.

This clonotype was counted at least ten times. This chain connects TRBV6-5 to TRBJ2-7; D might be TRBD2 (5 bases). This CDR3 spans 15 amino acids. Germline CDR1 reads MNHEY; CDR2 reads SVGAGI. V was clipped by 6 bases and J by 6 bases, with 21 bases between them. In DNA, the CDR3 is TGTGCCAGCAGCCCCGCCGTATGGAGGAATAGCGAGCAGTACTTC. Protein sequence: CASSPAVWRNSEQYF.

The chain uses TRBV28 and TRBJ2-2; D unresolved. V lost 5 bases and J lost 7, with 11 bases in between. Per the germline V gene, CDR1 is MDHEN and CDR2 is SYDVKM. The CDR3 has 13 residues. The CDR3 loop is CASSPLDRGELFF. In DNA, the CDR3 is TGTGCCAGCAGTCCCCTAGACCGCGGGGAGCTGTTTTTT.

In its sample, this clonotype was seen many times. J is TRBJ1-4 and V is TRBV6-4; 9 nucleotides agree with TRBD1. This CDR3 contains 14 residues. Unmatched junction bases numbered 8, after V lost 4 bases and J lost 11 bases. The germline V gene has CDR1 MRHNA and CDR2 SNTAGT. The CDR3 here is CASSARTGEKKLFF. The CDR3 nucleotides read TGTGCCAGCAGTGCACGGACAGGGGAGAAGAAACTGTTTTTT.

In this sample, this clonotype turned up many times. This rearrangement joins TRBV28 to TRBJ2-1, with a tentative D call TRBD1 (6 bases). The V gene's germline CDR1 is MDHEN and CDR2 SYDVKM. This CDR3 is 16 amino acids long. Trimming removed 7 bases at V and 4 bases at J, with 20 bases between. CDR3 in DNA: TGTGCCAGCAAACAATACCGGGACACCCTTTACAATGAGCAGTTCTTC. Amino acids: CASKQYRDTLYNEQFF.

This clonotype was detected many times. V usage is TRBV7-9 and J usage is TRBJ1-6; TRBD1 aligns across 9 bases. With 5 bases clipped from V and 7 bases from J, the junction kept 6 bases outside the gene matches. Per germline, CDR1 SEHNR and CDR2 FQNEAQ (reference sequence). This CDR3 contains 15 residues. The CDR3 nucleotides read TGTGCCAGCAGCGGAACGGGACAGGGAAATTCACCCCTCCACTTT. Translating it yields CASSGTGQGNSPLHF.

This clonotype has a handful of counts. This chain uses TRBV7-2 with TRBJ2-1; 11 nucleotides agree with TRBD2. Per the germline V gene, CDR1 is SGHTA and CDR2 is FQGNSA. Trimming cost V 5 bases and J 5 bases; bases outside gene matches: 8. The CDR3 length is 16 residues. The CDR3 reads CASSVVTSGRHNEQFF. The DNA for the CDR3 is TGTGCCAGCAGCGTCGTCACTAGCGGGAGACACAATGAGCAGTTCTTC.

This clonotype was seen many times. The gene calls are TRBV7-9 and TRBJ1-1; D is perhaps TRBD1 (6 bases). V was trimmed by 2 bases and J by 4 bases, leaving 14 bases between them. The germline V gene has CDR1 SEHNR and CDR2 FQNEAQ (reference sequence). CDR3 length: 15 residues. This CDR3 is CASSLMGRGPTEAFF. DNA for the CDR3: TGTGCCAGCAGCTTAATGGGCAGGGGTCCCACTGAAGCTTTCTTT.

This clonotype has ten or more counts. The chain is built from TRBV20-1 and TRBJ2-3, with D perhaps being TRBD1 or TRBD2 (5 bases each). Germline V gene sequence: CDR1 DFQATT, CDR2 SNEGSKA (reference sequence). The ends were cut back, 4 bases at V and 2 bases at J, with 7 bases in the middle. This CDR3 is 12 amino acids long. This CDR3 reads CSATGATDTQYF. Here the CDR3 DNA reads TGCAGTGCTACCGGGGCCACAGATACGCAGTATTTT.

This clonotype was detected many times. V and J are TRBV7-9 and TRBJ1-1, with a possible D match to TRBD1 (5 bases). V lost 3 bases and J 0 bases, leaving 8 bases between the germline ends. This CDR3 contains 14 residues. CDR1 and CDR2 (germline): SEHNR, FQNEAQ (reference sequence). The CDR3 DNA follows: TGTGCCAGCAGCTTTGAGGGGCTGAACACTGAAGCTTTCTTT. This translates into CASSFEGLNTEAFF.

The table lists this clonotype with many counts. The rearrangement links TRBV11-2 to TRBJ2-7; D remains ambiguous. CDR1 SGHAT and CDR2 FQNNGV come from the germline V gene. The V and J ends lost 5 bases and 0 bases respectively, with 14 bases between them. The CDR3 runs to 15 residues. CDR3 DNA sequence: TGTGCCAGCAGCCCGAAAGGAACTTCCTCCTACGAGCAGTACTTC. It translates to CASSPKGTSSYEQYF.

This clonotype was recorded many times. The chain has TRBV11-3 and TRBJ1-1, with a tentative D call TRBD1 (6 bases). The CDR3 runs to 14 residues. V was clipped by 3 bases and J by 1 base, with 9 bases between them. Germline CDR1 reads SGHNT; CDR2 reads YENEEA. The CDR3 protein is CASSFRGQNTEAFF. DNA for the CDR3: TGTGCCAGCAGCTTCCGGGGGCAGAACACTGAAGCTTTCTTT.

Many counts were recorded for this clonotype. The chain couples TRBV21-1 to TRBJ1-1. TRBV21-1 is recorded as a pseudogene. This CDR3 has 13 residues. In DNA, the CDR3 is TGTGCCAGCAGCAAAATAATAGGGTCAGGAGCTTTCTTT. Its translation: CASSKIIGSGAFF.

This clonotype has ten or more counts. The chain carries TRBV20-1 and TRBJ2-7, with 10 bases fitting TRBD2. The CDR3 spans 14 residues. With V trimmed by 6 bases and J by 4 bases, 9 bases remained unmatched. CDR1 is DFQATT and CDR2 is SNEGSKA in the germline V gene (reference sequence). CDR3 DNA sequence: TGCAGTGCAACCCGACTAGCGGGCTCATACGAGCAGTACTTC. Translation gives CSATRLAGSYEQYF.

The table lists this clonotype with many counts. This chain connects TRBV19 to TRBJ2-6, with D unresolved. Trimming shortened V by 3 bases and J by 1 base, and 10 bases separated the two germline ends. Germline CDR1 LNHDA, CDR2 SQIVND (reference sequence). The CDR3 covers 16 residues. The CDR3 is CASSISFGSGANVLTF. The CDR3, as DNA: TGTGCCAGTAGTATTTCTTTCGGATCTGGGGCCAACGTCCTGACTTTC.

This clonotype was recorded at least ten times. CDR3 sequence reads: CASPKREGNNEQFF. CDR3 sequence (DNA): TGTGCCAGCCCAAAGCGGGAGGGCAACAATGAGCAGTTCTTC. This chain uses TRBV7-6 with TRBJ2-1; 10 nucleotides match TRBD2. V lost 8 bases to trimming and J lost 5 bases; unmatched junction nucleotides: 6. Germline CDR1 and CDR2: SGHVS and FNYEAQ. There are 14 residues in the CDR3.

In this sample, this clonotype turned up a few times. V and J are TRBV24-1 and TRBJ2-1; 9 nucleotides align to TRBD1. CDR1 KGHDR and CDR2 SFDVKD come from the germline V gene. The junction had 9 bases not matched to a gene; V was cut back by 4 bases and J by 9 bases. CDR3 length: 15 residues. CDR3 DNA sequence: TGTGCCACCAGTGAACCCGGGACAGGGACTTTTGAGCAGTTCTTC. Its translation is CATSEPGTGTFEQFF.

The chain couples TRBV24-1 to TRBJ2-1; D unclear. V lost 0 bases to trimming and J lost 9 bases, with 11 bases between them. Germline CDR1 KGHDR, CDR2 SFDVKD. CDR3 length: 14 amino acids. As DNA, the CDR3 is TGTGCCACCAGTGATTTGCCCGACTTCACTGAGCAGTTCTTC. Amino acids: CATSDLPDFTEQFF.

The sample holds many counts of this clonotype. This rearrangement joins TRBV28 to TRBJ2-7, with 8 bases aligning to TRBD2. The CDR3 is 15 amino acids. V dropped 6 bases and J dropped 3; count of bases not matched to a gene: 10. The germline V gene has CDR1 MDHEN and CDR2 SYDVKM. DNA for the CDR3: TGTGCCAGCAGCGAGTTAGCGGGACCAAACTACGAGCAGTACTTC. This translates into CASSELAGPNYEQYF.

In its sample, this clonotype was seen many times. V gene TRBV6-2 or TRBV6-3 combines with J gene TRBJ2-2; D is uncertain. Germline V gene lookup returns CDR1 MNHEY and CDR2 SVGEGT. Trimming stripped 9 bases from V and 4 bases from J, with 12 bases between. The CDR3 covers 13 residues. DNA for the CDR3: TGTGCCAGTTCGGACCTCCTCACCGGGGAGCTGTTTTTT. Its translation: CASSDLLTGELFF.

This CDR3 is CASSLEQGRETQYF. CDR3 sequence (DNA): TGCGCCAGCAGCTTGGAACAGGGTAGAGAGACCCAGTACTTC. The J gene is TRBJ2-5, the V gene TRBV5-1; TRBD1 is a possible D gene (6 bases). Germline assignment: CDR1 SGHRS and CDR2 YFSETQ. V was clipped by 0 bases and J by 4 bases, with 10 bases between them. This CDR3 has 14 amino acids.

This clonotype was seen only a few times. The chain joins TRBV7-9 to TRBJ1-4; D is uncertain. V was cut by 4 bases and J by 7 bases, with 10 bases left in between. The CDR3 is made up of 13 amino acids. Per germline, CDR1 SEHNR and CDR2 FQNEAQ (reference sequence). The CDR3 loop reads CASSYNPGEKLFF. CDR3 nucleotide sequence: TGTGCCAGCAGCTATAACCCGGGTGAAAAACTGTTTTTT.

The rearrangement links TRBV5-6 to TRBJ2-7, with D perhaps TRBD1 (6 bases). Germline CDR1 is SGHDT and CDR2 is YYEEEE. V lost 2 bases and J 4 bases, leaving 13 bases between the germline ends. CDR3 length equals 14 residues. The DNA for the CDR3 is TGTGCCAGCAGCTTCGGCCAGGGGAATTACGAGCAGTACTTC. The encoded protein is CASSFGQGNYEQYF.

This clonotype was detected many times. The chain couples TRBV6-6 to TRBJ1-1; 7 nucleotides line up with TRBD1. CDR1 and CDR2 (germline): MNHNY, SVGAGI (reference sequence). The CDR3 totals 12 residues. Trimming at V came to 6 bases and at J to 7 bases, leaving 5 bases not matched to a gene. The CDR3 DNA reads TGTGCCAGCAGCAGGGGACAGTTTGAAGCTTTCTTT. Amino acid sequence: CASSRGQFEAFF.

The rearrangement links TRBV12-3 or TRBV12-4 to TRBJ2-1; 7 bases match TRBD2. V was pared by 4 bases and J by 7 bases, with 19 bases of the junction left unmatched. This CDR3 contains 18 residues. In DNA, the CDR3 is TGTGCCAGCAGTTCGGCGGGGGAGGCCAAATTAGGCATAAATGAGCAGTTCTTC. This encodes CASSSAGEAKLGINEQFF.

The table lists this clonotype with a few counts. The chain is built from TRBV19 and TRBJ2-1; D is perhaps TRBD2 (6 bases). Deletions cut 1 base from V and 8 bases from J, with 12 bases between. The germline V gene has CDR1 LNHDA and CDR2 SQIVND (reference sequence). This CDR3 spans 14 amino acids. The DNA for the CDR3 is TGTGCCAGTAGTATAGGTCCACTAGCCTATGAGCAGTTCTTC. It is translated as CASSIGPLAYEQFF.